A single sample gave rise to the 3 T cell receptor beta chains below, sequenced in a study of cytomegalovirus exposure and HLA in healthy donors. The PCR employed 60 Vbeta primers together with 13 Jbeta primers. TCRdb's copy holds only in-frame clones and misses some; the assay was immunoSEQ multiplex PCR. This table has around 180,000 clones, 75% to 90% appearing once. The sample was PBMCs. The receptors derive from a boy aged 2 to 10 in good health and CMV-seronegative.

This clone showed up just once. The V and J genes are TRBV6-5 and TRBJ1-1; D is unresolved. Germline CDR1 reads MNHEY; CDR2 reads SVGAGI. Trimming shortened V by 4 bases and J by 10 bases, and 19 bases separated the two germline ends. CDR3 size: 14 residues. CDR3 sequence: CASSSLSGEGTAFF. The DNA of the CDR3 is TGTGCCAGCAGTTCCCTCAGCGGGGAGGGAACAGCTTTCTTT.

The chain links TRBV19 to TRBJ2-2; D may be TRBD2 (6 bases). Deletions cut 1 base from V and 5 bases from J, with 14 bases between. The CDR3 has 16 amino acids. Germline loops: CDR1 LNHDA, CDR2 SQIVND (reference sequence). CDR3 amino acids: CASSIVGGTGTGELFF. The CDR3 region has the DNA TGTGCCAGTAGTATAGTAGGTGGGACTGGAACCGGGGAGCTGTTTTTT. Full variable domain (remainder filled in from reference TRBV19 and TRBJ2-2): DGGITQSPKYLFRKEGQNVTLSCEQNLNHDAMYWYRQDPGQGLRLIYYSQIVNDFQKGDIAEGYSVSREKKESFPLTVTSAQKNPTAFYLCASSIVGGTGTGELFFGEGSRLTVL.

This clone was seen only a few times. CDR3 sequence reads: CAVQTGGGGKLFF. For the CDR3, the DNA is TGTGCCGTTCAAACAGGGGGAGGAGGAAAACTGTTTTTT. This chain links TRBV7-3 with TRBJ1-4, with 8 bases that match TRBD1. Looked up from germline, CDR1 is SGHTA and CDR2 is FQGTGA. The CDR3 sequence is 13 residues long. Trimming took 11 bases from V and 10 from J; bases not matched to a gene: 12.